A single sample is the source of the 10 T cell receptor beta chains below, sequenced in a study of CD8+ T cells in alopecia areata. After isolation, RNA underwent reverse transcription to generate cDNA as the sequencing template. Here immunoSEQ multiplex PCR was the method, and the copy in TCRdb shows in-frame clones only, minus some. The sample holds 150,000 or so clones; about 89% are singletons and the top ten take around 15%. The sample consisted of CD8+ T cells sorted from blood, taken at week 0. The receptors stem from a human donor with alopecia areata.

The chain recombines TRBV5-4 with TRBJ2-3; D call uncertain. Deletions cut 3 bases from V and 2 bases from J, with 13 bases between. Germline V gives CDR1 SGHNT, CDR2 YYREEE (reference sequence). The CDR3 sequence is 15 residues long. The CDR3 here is CASSWGAAPTDTQYF. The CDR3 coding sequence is TGTGCCAGCAGCTGGGGTGCGGCTCCCACAGATACGCAGTATTTT.

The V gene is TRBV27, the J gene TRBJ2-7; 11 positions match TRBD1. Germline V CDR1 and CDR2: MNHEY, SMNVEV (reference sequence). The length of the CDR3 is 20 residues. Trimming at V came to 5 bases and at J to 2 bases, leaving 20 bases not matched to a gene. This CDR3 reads CASSPRTGGAFSGRPYEQYF. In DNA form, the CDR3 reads TGTGCCAGCAGTCCAAGGACAGGGGGCGCTTTCAGCGGGAGGCCCTACGAGCAGTACTTC.

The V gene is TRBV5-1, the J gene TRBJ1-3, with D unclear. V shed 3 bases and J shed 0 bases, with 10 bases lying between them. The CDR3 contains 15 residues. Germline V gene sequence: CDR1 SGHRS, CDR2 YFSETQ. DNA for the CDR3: TGCGCCAGCAGCTGGGGAGAGAGCTCTGGAAACACCATATATTTT. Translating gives CASSWGESSGNTIYF.

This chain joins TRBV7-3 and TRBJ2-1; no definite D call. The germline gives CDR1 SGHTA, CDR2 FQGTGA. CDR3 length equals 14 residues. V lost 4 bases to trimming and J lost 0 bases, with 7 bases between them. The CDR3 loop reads CASSSLTSYNEQFF. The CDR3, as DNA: TGTGCCAGCAGCTCACTAACCTCCTACAATGAGCAGTTCTTC. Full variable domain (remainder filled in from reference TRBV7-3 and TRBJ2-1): GAGVSQTPSNKVTEKGKYVELRCDPISGHTALYWYRQSLGQGPEFLIYFQGTGAADDSGLPNDRFFAVRPEGSVSTLKIQRTERGDSAVYLCASSSLTSYNEQFFGPGTRLTVL.

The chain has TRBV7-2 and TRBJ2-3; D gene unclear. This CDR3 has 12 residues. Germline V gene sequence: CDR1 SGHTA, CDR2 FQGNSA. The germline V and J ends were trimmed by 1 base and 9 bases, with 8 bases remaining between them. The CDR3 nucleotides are TGTGCCAGCAGCTTAGTGGGTGAAACGCAGTATTTT. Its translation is CASSLVGETQYF.

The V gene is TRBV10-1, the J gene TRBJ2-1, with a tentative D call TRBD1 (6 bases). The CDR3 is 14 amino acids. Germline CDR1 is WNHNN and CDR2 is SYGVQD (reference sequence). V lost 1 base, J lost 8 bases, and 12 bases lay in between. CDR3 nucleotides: TGCGCCAGCAGTGAGTGGACAGAAGAGGATGAGCAGTTCTTC. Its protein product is CASSEWTEEDEQFF.

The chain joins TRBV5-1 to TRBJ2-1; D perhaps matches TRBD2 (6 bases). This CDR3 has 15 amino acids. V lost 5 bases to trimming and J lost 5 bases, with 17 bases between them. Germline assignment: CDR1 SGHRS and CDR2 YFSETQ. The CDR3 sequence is CASSPEAGQNNEQFF. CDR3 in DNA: TGCGCCAGCAGTCCCGAAGCGGGCCAGAACAATGAGCAGTTCTTC.

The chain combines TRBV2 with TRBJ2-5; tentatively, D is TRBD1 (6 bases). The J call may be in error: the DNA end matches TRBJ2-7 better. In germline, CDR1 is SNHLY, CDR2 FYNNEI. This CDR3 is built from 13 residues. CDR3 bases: TGTGCCAGCAGGGGGACACCTCCCTACGAGCAGTACTTC. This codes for CASRGTPPYEQYF.

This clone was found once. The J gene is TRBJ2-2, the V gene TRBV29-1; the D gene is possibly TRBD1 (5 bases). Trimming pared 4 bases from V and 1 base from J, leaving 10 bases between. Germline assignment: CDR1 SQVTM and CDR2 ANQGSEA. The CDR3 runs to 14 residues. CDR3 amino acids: CSVVEGVNTGELFF. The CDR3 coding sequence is TGCAGCGTTGTCGAAGGGGTGAACACCGGGGAGCTGTTTTTT.

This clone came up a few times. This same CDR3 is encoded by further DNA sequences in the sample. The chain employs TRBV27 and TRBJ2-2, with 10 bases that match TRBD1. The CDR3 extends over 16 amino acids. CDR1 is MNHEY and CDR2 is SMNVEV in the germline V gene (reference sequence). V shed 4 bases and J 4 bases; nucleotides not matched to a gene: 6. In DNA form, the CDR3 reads TGTGCCAGCAGTTCACCGGGACAGGGGTTCACCGGGGAGCTGTTTTTT. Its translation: CASSSPGQGFTGELFF.